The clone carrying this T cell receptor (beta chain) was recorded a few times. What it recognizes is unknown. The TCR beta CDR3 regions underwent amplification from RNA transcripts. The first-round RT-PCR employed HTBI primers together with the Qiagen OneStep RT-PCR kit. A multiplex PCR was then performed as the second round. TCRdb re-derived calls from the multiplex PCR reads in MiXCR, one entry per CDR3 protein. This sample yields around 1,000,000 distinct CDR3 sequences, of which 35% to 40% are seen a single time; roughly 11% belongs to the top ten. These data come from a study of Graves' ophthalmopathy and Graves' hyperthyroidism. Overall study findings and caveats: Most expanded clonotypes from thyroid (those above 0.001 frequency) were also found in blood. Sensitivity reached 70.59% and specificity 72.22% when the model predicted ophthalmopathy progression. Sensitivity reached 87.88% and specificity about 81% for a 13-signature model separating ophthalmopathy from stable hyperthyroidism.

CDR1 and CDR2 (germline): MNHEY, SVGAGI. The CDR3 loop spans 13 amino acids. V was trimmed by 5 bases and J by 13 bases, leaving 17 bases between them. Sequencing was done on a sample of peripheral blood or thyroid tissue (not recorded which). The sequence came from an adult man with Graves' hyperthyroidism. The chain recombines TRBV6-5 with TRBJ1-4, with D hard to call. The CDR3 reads CASSDLTGNGLFF. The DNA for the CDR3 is TGTGCCAGCAGTGATTTGACTGGGAACGGACTGTTTTTT.